Shown below are 5 T cell receptor beta chains from a single sample sequenced in a study of identical twins. TCRdb reprocessed the 5' RACE reads with MiXCR, giving one entry per CDR3 protein. The sample records a few hundred thousand distinct CDR3 sequences, roughly 9% being singletons. The specimen was naive T cells sorted from blood. The receptors were sampled from a woman in her forties or fifties in good health.

This clonotype was seen a few times. The chain recombines TRBV5-1 with TRBJ2-1, with D uncertain. V dropped 3 bases and J dropped 8 bases, with 9 bases sitting between them. The CDR3 covers 12 residues. Germline V CDR1 and CDR2: SGHRS, YFSETQ. Written as DNA, the CDR3 is TGCGCCAGCAGCTCGGAAAGTGATGAGCAGTTCTTC. Residues: CASSSESDEQFF.

CDR3 protein: CSARTSGRAGELFF. CDR3 nucleotides: TGCAGTGCGAGGACTAGCGGGAGGGCCGGGGAGCTGTTTTTT. This chain joins TRBV20-1 and TRBJ2-2, with 15 bases identical to TRBD2. Germline CDR1 DFQATT, CDR2 SNEGSKA (reference sequence). The CDR3 spans 14 residues. Germline trimming cut 6 bases from V and 6 bases from J; bases unmatched to any gene: 2.

V gene TRBV6-2 or TRBV6-3 combines with J gene TRBJ2-7; TRBD2 matches 14 bases. The CDR3 spans 15 residues. Per the germline V gene, CDR1 is MNHEY and CDR2 is SVGEGT. V was pared by 0 bases and J by 6 bases, with 1 base of the junction left unmatched. CDR3 region: CASSYSGLAGVEQYV. Written as DNA, the CDR3 is TGTGCCAGCAGTTACTCGGGACTAGCGGGAGTCGAGCAGTACGTC.

This clonotype appeared many times. The gene calls are TRBV27 and TRBJ1-3; D not certain. Germline-derived CDR1 and CDR2 are MNHEY and SMNVEV (reference sequence). Trimming left V 2 bases short and J 1 base short, with 3 bases between. CDR3 length: 13 residues. CDR3 sequence reads: CASSLKSGNTIYF. CDR3 coding DNA: TGTGCCAGCAGTTTAAAGTCTGGAAACACCATATATTTT.

V and J are TRBV10-3 and TRBJ2-3; TRBD2 matches at 8 bases. CDR1 is ENHRY, CDR2 SYGVKD, per germline. The CDR3 is 15 residues long. Trimming took 7 bases from V and 0 from J; bases not matched to a gene: 6. CDR3 loop: CAITEREISTDTQYF. Here the CDR3 DNA reads TGTGCCATCACGGAGCGGGAGATTAGCACAGATACGCAGTATTTT.